The 16 T cell receptor beta chains listed next were all sequenced from one sample in a study of T cells in Graves' hyperthyroidism and ophthalmopathy. Amplified TCR beta CDR3 regions derived from RNA transcripts. The HTBI primer set was used in a first-round RT-PCR of the TCR CDR3. TCRdb recomputed calls from the multiplex PCR reads with MiXCR, one row per CDR3 protein. This repertoire shows some 300,000 distinct CDR3 sequences, approximately 19% found once; its top ten account for about two fifths. The sequenced material came from blood. The receptor set was obtained from a man in his fifties with Graves' ophthalmopathy.

This clonotype appeared a few times. The V gene is TRBV6-5, the J gene TRBJ2-5, with 7 bases aligning to TRBD1. Germline V gene data show CDR1 as MNHEY and CDR2 as SVGAGI. The junction had 12 bases not matched to a gene; V was cut back by 0 bases and J by 5 bases. This CDR3 has 17 amino acids. DNA of the CDR3: TGTGCCAGCAGTTACTCGCGTGGTATTGAGACAGGGGAGACCCAGTACTTC. Its protein is CASSYSRGIETGETQYF.

This clonotype was detected once. Being one base from a much bigger clone, this may be a read error. The CDR3 sequence is CASSQVYNEQFF. The CDR3 coding sequence is TGTGCCAGCAGCCAAGTATACAATGAGCAGTTCTTC. The chain recombines TRBV2 with TRBJ2-1, with D hard to call. Germline CDR1 and CDR2: SNHLY and FYNNEI. V lost 6 bases to trimming and J lost 4 bases, with 7 bases between them. This CDR3 is 12 amino acids long.

This clonotype has ten or more counts. The CDR3 DNA sequence: TGCAGTGCCAACCCCTTTCCCCCCACCAACTACAATGAGCAGTTCTTC. Translated, it gives CSANPFPPTNYNEQFF. The chain combines TRBV20-1 with TRBJ2-1; no reliable D call. Germline-derived CDR1 and CDR2 are DFQATT and SNEGSKA (reference sequence). The CDR3 consists of 16 residues. Trimming took 6 bases from V and 3 from J, leaving 21 bases between them.

V usage is TRBV10-2 and J usage is TRBJ2-5, with 8 bases fitting TRBD1. This CDR3 comprises 16 residues. CDR1 and CDR2 (germline): WSHSY, SAAADI. Trimming at V came to 0 bases and at J to 5 bases, leaving 8 bases not matched to a gene. In DNA, the CDR3 is TGCGCCAGCAGTGAGTCATACGAACAGGGGGAGGAGACCCAGTACTTC. It specifies CASSESYEQGEETQYF.

This clonotype was detected ten times or more. The rearrangement uses TRBV20-1 and TRBJ2-7, with 7 positions matching TRBD2. This CDR3 contains 15 residues. Looked up from germline, CDR1 is DFQATT and CDR2 is SNEGSKA (reference sequence). V lost 6 bases, J lost 7 bases, and 18 bases stayed unmatched. In nucleotides, the CDR3 is TGCAGTGCCATCCCTGAGGGCGGGAGAGTGGCAGAGCAGTACTTC. Protein sequence: CSAIPEGGRVAEQYF.

This sequence joins TRBV25-1 and TRBJ2-7; D not resolved. Germline V lookup: CDR1 MGHDK, CDR2 SYGVNS. CDR3 length: 13 amino acids. V lost 4 bases and J 0 bases, leaving 7 bases between the germline ends. For the CDR3, the DNA is TGTGCCAGCAGTGTTTGGGGCTCCTACGAGCAGTACTTC. The encoded protein is CASSVWGSYEQYF.

The rearrangement links TRBV7-6 to TRBJ1-3; TRBD1 agrees at 7 bases. This CDR3 is built from 16 residues. Germline CDR1 is SGHVS and CDR2 is FNYEAQ. With 4 bases clipped from V and 3 bases from J, the junction kept 9 bases outside the gene matches. This CDR3 is CASSSSSSGGGNTIYF. The CDR3, as DNA: TGTGCCAGCAGCTCGTCTTCATCAGGGGGTGGAAACACCATATATTTT.

The rearrangement uses TRBV5-1 and TRBJ1-6; possibly TRBD1 for D (6 bases). The CDR3 runs to 16 residues. The V gene lost 4 bases and the J gene lost 7 bases, with 18 bases spanning the gap. Germline V CDR1 and CDR2: SGHRS, YFSETQ. CDR3 bases: TGCGCCAGCAGCCAGGGGAGGACAGTTAAAAATTCACCCCTCCACTTT. It translates to CASSQGRTVKNSPLHF.

The gene calls are TRBV20-1 and TRBJ2-7, with 7 bases matching TRBD2. CDR3 length equals 15 residues. The trim removed 3 bases at V and 4 bases at J, leaving 12 bases unmatched. The germline CDR1 and CDR2 sequences are DFQATT and SNEGSKA (reference sequence). CDR3 sequence (DNA): TGCAGTGCTAGGGGGCCCGGCGGGAGCGGTTACGAGCAGTACTTC. Translation: CSARGPGGSGYEQYF.

This clonotype showed up many times. The chain combines TRBV12-3 or TRBV12-4 with TRBJ1-1; no firm D call. The V end lost 6 bases, the J end lost 0 bases, and 8 bases lay between the germline ends. This CDR3 has 13 amino acids. The DNA for the CDR3 is TGTGCCAGCAGCCGCGGCGTGAACACTGAAGCTTTCTTT. It translates to CASSRGVNTEAFF.

This clonotype showed up many times. V is TRBV20-1 and J is TRBJ1-4, with 8 bases fitting TRBD1. The V gene's germline CDR1 is DFQATT and CDR2 SNEGSKA (reference sequence). This CDR3 contains 14 residues. Unmatched junction bases numbered 10, after V lost 5 bases and J lost 8 bases. The CDR3, as DNA: TGCAGTGCTCACGACGGGGACAGGCCCGAAAAACTGTTTTTT. Its protein is CSAHDGDRPEKLFF.

A note on this clonotype: One base away lies a much larger clone, so this may be a sequencing read error. The chain joins TRBV7-9 to TRBJ2-1; a weak D match, TRBD1 (7 bases). Trimming removed 5 bases at V and 5 bases at J, with 13 bases between. CDR3 length: 14 amino acids. Germline V gene data show CDR1 as SEHNR and CDR2 as FQNEAQ (reference sequence). The CDR3 protein is CASSAGQTDNEQFF. CDR3 in DNA: TGTGCCAGCAGCGCGGGACAGACCGACAATGAGCAGTTCTTC.

The chain links TRBV20-1 to TRBJ2-5; D is possibly TRBD2 (6 bases). This CDR3 is built from 12 residues. Germline values: CDR1 DFQATT, CDR2 SNEGSKA (reference sequence). Trimming took 1 base from V and 13 from J, leaving 16 bases between them. The CDR3 coding sequence is TGCAGTGCTAGAGGTAGCGGCGGGCGTCCGTACTTC. Amino acids: CSARGSGGRPYF.

This clonotype has a count of ten or more. The chain joins TRBV3-1 to TRBJ1-5, with 11 bases matching TRBD1. The germline CDR1 and CDR2 sequences are LGHDT and YNNKEL (reference sequence). The CDR3 runs 16 residues. V shed 4 bases, J shed 1 base, and the junction held 3 bases outside the gene matches. The CDR3 loop reads CASSPGDRGSNQPQHF. Here the CDR3 DNA reads TGTGCCAGCAGCCCGGGGGACAGGGGGAGCAATCAGCCCCAGCATTTT. The variable domain in full, completed from reference TRBV3-1 and TRBJ1-5, reads DTAVSQTPKYLVTQMGNDKSIKCEQNLGHDTMYWYKQDSKKFLKIMFSYNNKELIINETVPNRFSPKSPDKAHLNLHINSLELGDSAVYFCASSPGDRGSNQPQHFGDGTRLSIL.

This clonotype was seen ten or more times. The chain employs TRBV10-2 and TRBJ2-1; a weak D match, TRBD1 (6 bases). CDR1 and CDR2 (germline): WSHSY, SAAADI. The V end was cut by 10 bases, the J end by 6 bases, with 16 bases between. There are 13 residues in the CDR3. CDR3 sequence (DNA): TGCGCCACGACAGGAGGAAGGAGCAATGAGCAGTTCTTC. Translation gives CATTGGRSNEQFF.

This clonotype came up many times. The chain has TRBV20-1 and TRBJ2-7; D is perhaps TRBD2 (5 bases). CDR1 is DFQATT, CDR2 SNEGSKA, per germline (reference sequence). Trimming left V 1 base short and J 0 bases short, with 25 bases between. The CDR3 covers 19 residues. DNA of the CDR3: TGCAGTGCTAGAGGAGGAACCGGGGAAACTGGAGGACTCTCCTACGAGCAGTACTTC. As protein: CSARGGTGETGGLSYEQYF.